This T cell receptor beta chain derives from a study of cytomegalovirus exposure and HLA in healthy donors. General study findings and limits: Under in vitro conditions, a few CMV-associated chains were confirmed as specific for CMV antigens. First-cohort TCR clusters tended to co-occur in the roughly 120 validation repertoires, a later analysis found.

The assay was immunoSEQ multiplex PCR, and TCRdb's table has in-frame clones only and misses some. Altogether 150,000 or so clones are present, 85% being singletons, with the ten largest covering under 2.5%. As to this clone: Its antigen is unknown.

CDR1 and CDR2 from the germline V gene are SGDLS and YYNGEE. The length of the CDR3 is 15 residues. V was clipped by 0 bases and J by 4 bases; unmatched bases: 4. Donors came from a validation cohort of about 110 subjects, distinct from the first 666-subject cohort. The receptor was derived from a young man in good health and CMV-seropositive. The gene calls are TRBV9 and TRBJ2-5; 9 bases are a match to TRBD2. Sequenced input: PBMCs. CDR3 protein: CASSVASGVGETQYF. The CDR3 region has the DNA TGTGCCAGCAGCGTAGCTAGCGGGGTGGGAGAGACCCAGTACTTC. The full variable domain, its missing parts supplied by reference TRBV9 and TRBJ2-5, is DSGVTQTPKHLITATGQRVTLRCSPRSGDLSVYWYQQSLDQGLQFLIQYYNGEERAKGNILERFSAQQFPDLHSELNLSSLELGDSALYFCASSVASGVGETQYFGPGTRLLVL.